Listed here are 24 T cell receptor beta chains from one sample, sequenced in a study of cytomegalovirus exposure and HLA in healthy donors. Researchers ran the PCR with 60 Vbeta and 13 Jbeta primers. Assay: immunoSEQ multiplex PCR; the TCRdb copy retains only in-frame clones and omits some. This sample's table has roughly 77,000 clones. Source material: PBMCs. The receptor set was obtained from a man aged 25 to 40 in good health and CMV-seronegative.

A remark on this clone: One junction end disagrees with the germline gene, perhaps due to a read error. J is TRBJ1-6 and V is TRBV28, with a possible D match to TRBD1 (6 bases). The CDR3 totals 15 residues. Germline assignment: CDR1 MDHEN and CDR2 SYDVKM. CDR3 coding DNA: TGTGCCAGCCATCCGGGGACACCTTATAATTCCCCCCTCCACTTT. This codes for CASHPGTPYNSPLHF.

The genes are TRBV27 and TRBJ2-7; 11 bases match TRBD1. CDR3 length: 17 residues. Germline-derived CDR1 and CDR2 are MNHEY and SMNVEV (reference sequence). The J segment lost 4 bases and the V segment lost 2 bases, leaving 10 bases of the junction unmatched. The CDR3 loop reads CASSLMVGQGVKYEQYF. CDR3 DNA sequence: TGTGCCAGCAGTTTAATGGTGGGACAGGGGGTTAAGTACGAGCAGTACTTC.

CDR3 nucleotide sequence: TGTGCCAGCAGTCGCACTGGGACTAGCGCTCCCTACGAGCAGTACTTC. Translating gives CASSRTGTSAPYEQYF. The rearrangement links TRBV7-3 to TRBJ2-7; 10 bases are shared with TRBD2. V gave up 6 bases and J gave up 2 bases; unmatched junction bases: 10. Germline lookup yields CDR1 SGHTA and CDR2 FQGTGA. The CDR3 consists of 16 residues.

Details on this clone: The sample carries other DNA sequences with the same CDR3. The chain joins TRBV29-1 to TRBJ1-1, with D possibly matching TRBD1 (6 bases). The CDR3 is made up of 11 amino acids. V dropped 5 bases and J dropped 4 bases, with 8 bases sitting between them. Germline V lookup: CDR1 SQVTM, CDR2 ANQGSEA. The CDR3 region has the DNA TGCAGCGTTTTAGGGGGCACTGAAGCTTTCTTT. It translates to CSVLGGTEAFF.

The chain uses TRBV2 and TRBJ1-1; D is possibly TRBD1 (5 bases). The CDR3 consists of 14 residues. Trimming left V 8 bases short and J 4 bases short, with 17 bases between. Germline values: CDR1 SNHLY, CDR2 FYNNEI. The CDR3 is CASGLGGVFTEAFF. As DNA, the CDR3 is TGTGCCAGCGGGTTGGGGGGAGTATTCACTGAAGCTTTCTTT.

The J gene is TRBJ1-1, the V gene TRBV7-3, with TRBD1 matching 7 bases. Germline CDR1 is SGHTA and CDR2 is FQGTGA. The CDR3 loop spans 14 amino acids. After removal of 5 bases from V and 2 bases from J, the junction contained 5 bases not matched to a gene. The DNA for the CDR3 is TGTGCCAGCAGCACAGGGGCGACCAACACTGAAGCTTTCTTT. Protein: CASSTGATNTEAFF.

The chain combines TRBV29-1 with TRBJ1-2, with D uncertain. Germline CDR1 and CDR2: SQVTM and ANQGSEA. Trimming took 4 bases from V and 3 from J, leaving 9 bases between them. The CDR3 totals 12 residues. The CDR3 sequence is CSVAGLHYGYTF. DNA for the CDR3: TGCAGCGTTGCCGGACTGCACTATGGCTACACCTTC.

CDR3 residues: CASSYRSRVGTEAFF. The CDR3 bases are TGTGCCAGCAGTTACAGGTCCAGGGTGGGAACTGAAGCTTTCTTT. This rearrangement joins TRBV6-5 to TRBJ1-1; tentatively, D is TRBD1 (5 bases). The ends were cut back, 2 bases at V and 5 bases at J, with 15 bases in the middle. The CDR3 extends over 15 amino acids. Germline loops: CDR1 MNHEY, CDR2 SVGAGI.

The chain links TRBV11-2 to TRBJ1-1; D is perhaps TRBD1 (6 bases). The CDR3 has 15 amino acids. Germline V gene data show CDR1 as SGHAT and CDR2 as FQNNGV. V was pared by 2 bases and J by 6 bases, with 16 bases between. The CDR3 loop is CASSLWQGMLPEAFF. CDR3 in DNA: TGTGCCAGCAGCTTATGGCAGGGGATGTTGCCTGAAGCTTTCTTT.

CDR3 in DNA: TGCGCCAGCAGCTTGCTACAGGGCGGGAGTGAAAAACTGTTTTTT. As protein: CASSLLQGGSEKLFF. The J gene is TRBJ1-4, the V gene TRBV5-1, with D possibly being TRBD1 (6 bases). CDR3 length: 15 amino acids. V shed 1 base and J shed 7 bases, with 14 bases lying between them. Germline assignment: CDR1 SGHRS and CDR2 YFSETQ.

The CDR3 DNA sequence: TGTGCCAGCAGCTTAACGGGCAGGGGCAGTGGCTACACCTTC. Amino acid sequence: CASSLTGRGSGYTF. The chain combines TRBV7-3 with TRBJ1-2, with D possibly matching TRBD1 (6 bases). The germline V gene has CDR1 SGHTA and CDR2 FQGTGA. CDR3 length: 14 residues. The V gene lost 0 bases and the J gene lost 7 bases, with 12 bases spanning the gap. Complete variable domain (other parts from reference TRBV7-3 and TRBJ1-2): GAGVSQTPSNKVTEKGKYVELRCDPISGHTALYWYRQSLGQGPEFLIYFQGTGAADDSGLPNDRFFAVRPEGSVSTLKIQRTERGDSAVYLCASSLTGRGSGYTFGSGTRLTVV.

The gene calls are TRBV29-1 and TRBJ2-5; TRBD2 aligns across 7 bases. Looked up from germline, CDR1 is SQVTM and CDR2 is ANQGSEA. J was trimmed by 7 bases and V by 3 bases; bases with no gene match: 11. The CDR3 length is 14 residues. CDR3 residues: CSVDTGGAPGTQYF. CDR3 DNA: TGCAGCGTTGATACGGGGGGAGCCCCCGGGACCCAGTACTTC.

The CDR3 spells CASSTEAGQGPYSNQPQHF. For the CDR3, the DNA is TGTGCCAGTAGTACCGAGGCGGGACAGGGACCTTATAGCAATCAGCCCCAGCATTTT. The J gene is TRBJ1-5, the V gene TRBV19; TRBD1 matches at 9 bases. Unmatched junction bases numbered 13, after V lost 4 bases and J lost 0 bases. The germline V gene encodes CDR1 LNHDA and CDR2 SQIVND (reference sequence). This CDR3 has 19 amino acids.

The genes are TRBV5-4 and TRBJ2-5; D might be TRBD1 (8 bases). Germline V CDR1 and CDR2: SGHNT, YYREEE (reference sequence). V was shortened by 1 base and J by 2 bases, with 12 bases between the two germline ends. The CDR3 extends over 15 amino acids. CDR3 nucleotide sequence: TGTGCCAGCAGCTTGAAACAGGGGGGGCAAGAGACCCAGTACTTC. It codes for CASSLKQGGQETQYF.

This chain's CDR3 is CASSLGDRGRKTQYF. DNA for the CDR3: TGCGCCAGCAGCTTGGGGGACAGGGGGCGGAAGACCCAGTACTTC. The chain couples TRBV5-1 to TRBJ2-5, with 12 bases that match TRBD1. The CDR3 totals 15 residues. J lost 6 bases, V lost 0 bases, and 3 bases had no gene match. Germline V gives CDR1 SGHRS, CDR2 YFSETQ.

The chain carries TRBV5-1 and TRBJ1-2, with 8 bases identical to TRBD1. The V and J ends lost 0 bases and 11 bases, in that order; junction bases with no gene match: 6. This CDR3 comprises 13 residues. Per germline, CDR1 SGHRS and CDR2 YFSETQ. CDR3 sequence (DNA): TGCGCCAGCAGCTTGGACAGGGGGTTCCCTTACACCTTC. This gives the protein CASSLDRGFPYTF.

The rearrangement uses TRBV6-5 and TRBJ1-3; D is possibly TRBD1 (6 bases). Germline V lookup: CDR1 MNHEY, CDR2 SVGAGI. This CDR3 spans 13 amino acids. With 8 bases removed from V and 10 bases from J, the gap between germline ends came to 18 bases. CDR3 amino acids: CASRAGVWSTIYF. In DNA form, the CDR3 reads TGTGCCAGCCGGGCAGGGGTTTGGAGTACCATATATTTT.

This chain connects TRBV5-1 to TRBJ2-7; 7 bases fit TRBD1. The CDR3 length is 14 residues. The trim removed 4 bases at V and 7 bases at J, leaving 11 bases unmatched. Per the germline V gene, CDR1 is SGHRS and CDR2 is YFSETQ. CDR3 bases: TGCGCCAGCAGCCCGTGGACAGGCTCTGGAGAGCAGTACTTC. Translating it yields CASSPWTGSGEQYF.

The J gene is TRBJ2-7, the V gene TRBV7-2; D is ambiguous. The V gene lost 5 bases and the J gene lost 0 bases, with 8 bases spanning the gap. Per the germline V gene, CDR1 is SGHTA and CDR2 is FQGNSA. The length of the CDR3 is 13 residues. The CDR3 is CASSQAPSYEQYF. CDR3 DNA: TGTGCCAGCAGCCAAGCCCCCTCCTACGAGCAGTACTTC.

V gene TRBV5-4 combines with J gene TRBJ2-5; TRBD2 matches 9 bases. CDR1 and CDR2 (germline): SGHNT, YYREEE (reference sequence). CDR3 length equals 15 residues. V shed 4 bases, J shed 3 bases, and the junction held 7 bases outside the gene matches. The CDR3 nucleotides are TGTGCCAGCAGCGACCGCGTAGCGGGGGAAGAGACCCAGTACTTC. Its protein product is CASSDRVAGEETQYF.

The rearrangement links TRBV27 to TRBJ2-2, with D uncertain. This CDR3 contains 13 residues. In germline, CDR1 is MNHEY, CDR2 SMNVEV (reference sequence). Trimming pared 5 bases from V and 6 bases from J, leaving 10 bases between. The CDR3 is CASSPFSAGELFF. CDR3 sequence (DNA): TGTGCCAGCAGTCCTTTCTCCGCCGGGGAGCTGTTTTTT.

CDR3 amino acids: CASSLGDGYTDTQYF. The CDR3, as DNA: TGCGCCAGCAGCTTGGGAGACGGGTACACAGATACGCAGTATTTT. V and J are TRBV5-1 and TRBJ2-3, with D unclear. V was shortened by 0 bases and J by 2 bases, with 10 bases between the two germline ends. Germline V gives CDR1 SGHRS, CDR2 YFSETQ. This CDR3 region has 15 residues.

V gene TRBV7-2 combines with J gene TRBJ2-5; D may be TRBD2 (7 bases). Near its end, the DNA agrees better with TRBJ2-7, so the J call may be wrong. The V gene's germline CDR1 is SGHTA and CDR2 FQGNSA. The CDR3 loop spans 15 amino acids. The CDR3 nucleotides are TGTGCCACCGACGGTGCCTCGGGGGGCTTGTACGAGCAGTACTTC. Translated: CATDGASGGLYEQYF.

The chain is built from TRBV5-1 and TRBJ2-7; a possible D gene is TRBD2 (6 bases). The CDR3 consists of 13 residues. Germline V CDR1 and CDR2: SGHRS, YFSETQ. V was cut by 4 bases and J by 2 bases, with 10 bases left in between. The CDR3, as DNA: TGCGCCAGCAGCCGCGGGACTGCCTACGAGCAGTACTTC. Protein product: CASSRGTAYEQYF.